The rows below give T cell receptor beta chains drawn from one sample of a study of blood T cell repertoires in COVID-19. Libraries were prepared by immunoSEQ multiplex PCR; TCRdb keeps only in-frame clonotypes and omits some of them. The profile shows about 140,000 clones, 70% to 80% of them singletons. What was sequenced was peripheral blood. The receptor set was obtained from a man aged 45-60 years with acute or convalescent COVID-19. Both conserved end residues are part of each CDR3. A D gene is named only where the DNA matches it firmly. The size entry is marked missing in some rows and otherwise reads once, few, many or a size class.

TRBV10-2	-	TRBJ1-1	TRBD1	TGCGCCAGCAGTCGAATGACAGGGGAAACTGAAGCTTTCTTT	CASSRMTGETEAFF
TRBV20-1	few	TRBJ2-3	-	TGCAGGGGGGGAGGGGGAGATACGCAGTATTTT	CRGGGGDTQYF
TRBV2	-	TRBJ1-5	TRBD1	TGTGCCGGCGGACAGGGAGAGGATCAGCCCCAGCATTTT	CAGGQGEDQPQHF
TRBV3-1/TRBV3-2	-	TRBJ2-2	-	TGTGCCAGCAGCCAGTTAAACACCGGGGAGCTGTTTTTT	CASSQLNTGELFF
TRBV11-2	-	TRBJ1-2	TRBD1	TGTGCCAGCAGCTTCCCGGGACAGGGGTCCTATGGCTACACCTTC	CASSFPGQGSYGYTF
TRBV10-3	-	TRBJ1-5	-	TGTGCCACCGCCGGAGGGTTGAATCAGCCCCAGCATTTT	CATAGGLNQPQHF
TRBV5-1	-	TRBJ2-2	TRBD1	TGCGCCAGCAGCTTGGCCGACAGGGGTACCGGGGAGCTGTTTTTT	CASSLADRGTGELFF
TRBV14	-	TRBJ1-6	-	TGTGCCAGCAGCCAAGGCCAGCGCGGTTCACCCCTCCACTTT	CASSQGQRGSPLHF
TRBV12-3/TRBV12-4	-	TRBJ2-7	-	TGTGCCAGCCGTGGAGGGGCCAGCTACGAGCAGTACTTC	CASRGGASYEQYF
TRBV28	-	TRBJ1-2	-	TGTGCCAGCAGTAATGACAGGAACTATGGCTACACCTTC	CASSNDRNYGYTF
TRBV18	-	TRBJ2-1	-	TGTGCCAGCTCACCACCTGGGAGCTCCTACAATGAGCAGTTCTTC	CASSPPGSSYNEQFF
TRBV5-1	-	TRBJ1-1	-	TGCGCCAGCCGGCGGGGGGCGCAAGTAGGGAACACTGAAGCTTTCTTT	CASRRGAQVGNTEAFF
TRBV19	-	TRBJ2-1	TRBD1	TGTGCCAGTAGTGAAGACAGGGATCCATACAATGAGCAGTTCTTC	CASSEDRDPYNEQFF
TRBV7-2	-	TRBJ1-2	-	TGTGCCAGCAGCTTAGCCGCGACAGGAAGATTGGATGGCTACACCTTC	CASSLAATGRLDGYTF
TRBV5-1	-	TRBJ1-2	TRBD1	TGCGCCAGCAGCTTGTGGGACAGGGAGAATGGCTACACCTTC	CASSLWDRENGYTF
TRBV28	few	TRBJ1-4	-	TGTGCCAGCAGTTTATATGGGGGCGCAGGTGAAAAACTGTTTTTT	CASSLYGGAGEKLFF
TRBV3-1/TRBV3-2	-	TRBJ2-1	-	TGTGCCAGCAGCCTCCCCCCCAAATACAATGAGCAGTTCTTC	CASSLPPKYNEQFF
TRBV6-5	-	TRBJ2-5	-	TGTGCCAGCAGGTCGACTAACCAAGAGACCCAGTACTTC	CASRSTNQETQYF
TRBV6-1	medium-sized	TRBJ2-5	TRBD1	TGTGCCAGCAGTGAAACGGCAGGGGGCCAAGAGACCCAGTACTTC	CASSETAGGQETQYF
TRBV5-4	-	TRBJ1-4	-	TGTGCCAGCAGCTTTGGAAGCGGTTCCGCTAATGAAAAACTGTTTTTT	CASSFGSGSANEKLFF
TRBV6-1	-	TRBJ2-2	-	TGTGCCAGCAGTGAAGGGACTCTCGGGGAGCTGTTTTTT	CASSEGTLGELFF
TRBV6-2/TRBV6-3	-	TRBJ2-2	TRBD2	TGTGCCAGCAGTTACTCGGCGGGGGGGCCGTTCGGGGAGCTGTTTTTT	CASSYSAGGPFGELFF
TRBV2	-	TRBJ1-5	TRBD1	TGTGCCAGCAGCTCTGTGGGACAGGGGGGCCAGCCCCAGCATTTT	CASSSVGQGGQPQHF
TRBV29-1	-	TRBJ2-5	TRBD2	TGCAGCGTGCGTAGCGGGGGAGAGACCCAGTACTTC	CSVRSGGETQYF
TRBV5-1	-	TRBJ2-2	TRBD1	TGCGCCAGCAGCTACCATGAACGACAGGGTACCGGGGAGCTGTTTTTT	CASSYHERQGTGELFF
TRBV5-6	-	TRBJ1-1	TRBD1	TGTGCCAGCAGCTTGGGGCAGGGGGTGATAATGAACACTGAAGCTTTCTTT	CASSLGQGVIMNTEAFF
TRBV6-1	-	TRBJ2-1	-	TGTGCCAGCAGTGAAGCCCCTGCCGGGTCTTACAATGAGCAGTTCTTC	CASSEAPAGSYNEQFF
TRBV30	-	TRBJ1-5	-	TGTGCCTGGAGTGCGACGGGGAGTCAGCCCCAGCATTTT	CAWSATGSQPQHF
TRBV25-1	few	TRBJ2-7	-	TGTGCCAGCAGTGAGCACCCTCGGGAGCAGTACTTC	CASSEHPREQYF
TRBV7-2	-	TRBJ2-1	TRBD2	TGTGCCAGCAGGAGCTGGGGGGGGACCTACAATGAGCAGTTCTTC	CASRSWGGTYNEQFF
TRBV12-3/TRBV12-4	-	TRBJ1-2	-	TGTGCCAGCAGTTTGTCAGGGAACTATGGCTACACCTTC	CASSLSGNYGYTF
TRBV7-2	few	TRBJ1-2	-	TGTGCCAGCGGAACAGAAAGAAACTATGGCTACACCTTC	CASGTERNYGYTF
TRBV5-1	once	TRBJ2-2	-	TGCGCCAGCAGCGGGGGGTGGAACACCGGGGAGCTGTTTTTT	CASSGGWNTGELFF
TRBV11-1	-	TRBJ1-3	-	TGTGCCAGCAGCTCGAGTGTCTCTGGAAACACCATATATTTT	CASSSSVSGNTIYF
TRBV10-3	once	TRBJ2-3	TRBD1	TGTGCCATCAGTTACGCCGGGACAGACACAGATACGCAGTATTTT	CAISYAGTDTDTQYF
TRBV29-1	-	TRBJ1-2	TRBD1	TGCAGCGTTGAAGGGGGGGACCCGACAGGGGGCGGGTATGGCTACACCTTC	CSVEGGDPTGGGYGYTF
TRBV15	-	TRBJ2-1	-	TGTGCCACCAGTTTCGCTAGCTCCTACAATGAGCAGTTCTTC	CATSFASSYNEQFF
TRBV12-3/TRBV12-4	-	TRBJ2-5	-	TGTGCCAGCAGTTTATTTGCAGGAGAGACCCAGTACTTC	CASSLFAGETQYF
TRBV5-1	-	TRBJ2-7	TRBD1	TGCGCCAGCAGCTTGATGACGGGACAGGGCTACGAGCAGTACTTC	CASSLMTGQGYEQYF